This entry concerns a single T cell receptor beta chain. Its target is unknown. These data come from a study of T-cell reconstitution after alpha-beta-depleted transplantation in children. Study-wide points: The study reportedly traced alpha-beta T cells about two months after transplant to several hundred expanded graft clones. Diversity and T-cell counts at one year after transplant derived mostly from new T cells. Surviving recipient T cells and intrathymic progenitors accounted for some patients' high TCRbeta diversity at day 60.

The length of the CDR3 is 15 residues. With V trimmed by 3 bases and J by 3 bases, 4 bases remained unmatched. Germline-derived CDR1 and CDR2 are ENHRY and SYGVKD. It was with unique molecular identifiers that the TCRbeta library was prepared. TCRdb ran MiXCR on the PCR reads and lists one entry per CDR3 protein. The sample carries under 850,000 distinct CDR3 sequences, roughly 14% recorded once. This TCR derives from a girl aged 2-10 years with congenital amegakaryocytic thrombocytopenia, due to receive a stem cell transplant. The starting material was PBMCs, obtained before TCRalphabeta/CD19-depleted stem cell transplant. J is TRBJ2-1 and V is TRBV10-3, with 8 nucleotides matching TRBD2. The CDR3 is CAISDASGFYNEQFF. The CDR3 DNA is TGTGCCATCAGTGATGCTAGCGGGTTCTACAATGAGCAGTTCTTC.